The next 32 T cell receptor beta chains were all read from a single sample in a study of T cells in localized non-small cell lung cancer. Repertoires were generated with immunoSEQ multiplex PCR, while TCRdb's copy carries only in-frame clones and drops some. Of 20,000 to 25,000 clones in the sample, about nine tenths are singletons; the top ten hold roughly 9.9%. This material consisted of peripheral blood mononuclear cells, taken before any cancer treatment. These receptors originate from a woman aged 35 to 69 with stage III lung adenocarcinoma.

Written as DNA, the CDR3 is TGCGCCAGCAGCCAACTTCCCCCCGGGACAGGGTTGGAGACCCAGTACTTC. Translating gives CASSQLPPGTGLETQYF. The V gene is TRBV4-3, the J gene TRBJ2-5; 9 bases are a match to TRBD1. V lost 2 bases, J lost 5 bases, and 12 bases stayed unmatched. Looked up from germline, CDR1 is LGHNA and CDR2 is YSLEER. CDR3 length: 17 amino acids.

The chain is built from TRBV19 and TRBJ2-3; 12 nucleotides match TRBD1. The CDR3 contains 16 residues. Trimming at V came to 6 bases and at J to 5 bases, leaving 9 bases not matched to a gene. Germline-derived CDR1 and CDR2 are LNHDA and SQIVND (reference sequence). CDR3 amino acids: CASRGRGQGAGDTQYF. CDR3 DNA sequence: TGTGCCAGTAGGGGCCGGGGACAGGGGGCTGGAGATACGCAGTATTTT.

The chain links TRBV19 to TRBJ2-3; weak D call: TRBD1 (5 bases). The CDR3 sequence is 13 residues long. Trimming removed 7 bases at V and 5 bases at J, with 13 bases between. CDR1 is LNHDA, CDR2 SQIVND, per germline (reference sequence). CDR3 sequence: CASKFGRGDTQYF. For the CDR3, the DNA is TGTGCCAGTAAGTTTGGAAGGGGAGATACGCAGTATTTT.

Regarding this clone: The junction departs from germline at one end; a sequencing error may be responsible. The CDR3 DNA sequence: TGTGCCTGGAGGCCCCGCTCCGCGGGGGGCCGGGACTTC. Translating it yields CAWRPRSAGGRDF. This chain uses TRBV30 with TRBJ2-7; 8 nucleotides align to TRBD2. In germline, CDR1 is GTSNPN, CDR2 SVGIG (reference sequence). The CDR3 has 13 amino acids. Together with reference TRBV30 and TRBJ2-7, the CDR3 gives the full variable domain: SQTIHQWPATLVQPVGSPLSLECTVEGTSNPNLYWYRQAAGRGLQLLFYSVGIGQISSEVPQNLSASRPQDRQFILSSKKLLLSDSGFYLCAWRPRSAGGRDFGPGTRLTVT.

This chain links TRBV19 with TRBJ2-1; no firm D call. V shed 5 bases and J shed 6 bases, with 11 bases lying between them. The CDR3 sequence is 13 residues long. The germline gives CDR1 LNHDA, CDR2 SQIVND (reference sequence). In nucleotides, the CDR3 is TGTGCCAGTAGTCCCCCAGAGTTCAATGAGCAGTTCTTC. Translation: CASSPPEFNEQFF.

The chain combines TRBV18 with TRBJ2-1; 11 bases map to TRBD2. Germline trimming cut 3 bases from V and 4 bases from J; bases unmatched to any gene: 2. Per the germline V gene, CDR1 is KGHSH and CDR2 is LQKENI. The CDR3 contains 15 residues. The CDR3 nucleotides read TGTGCCAGCTCACCGACTAGCGGGGATTACAATGAGCAGTTCTTC. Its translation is CASSPTSGDYNEQFF.

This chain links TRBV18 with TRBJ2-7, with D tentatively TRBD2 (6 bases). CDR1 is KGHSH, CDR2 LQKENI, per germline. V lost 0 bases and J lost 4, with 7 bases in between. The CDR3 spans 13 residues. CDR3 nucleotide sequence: TGTGCCAGCTCACCACCGGCGGGGTACGAGCAGTACTTC. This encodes CASSPPAGYEQYF.

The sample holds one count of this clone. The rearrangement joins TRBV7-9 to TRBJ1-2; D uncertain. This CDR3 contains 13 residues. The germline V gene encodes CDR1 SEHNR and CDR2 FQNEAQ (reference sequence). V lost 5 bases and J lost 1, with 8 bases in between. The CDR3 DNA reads TGTGCCAGCAGCAATACAGATAACTATGGCTACACCTTC. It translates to CASSNTDNYGYTF.

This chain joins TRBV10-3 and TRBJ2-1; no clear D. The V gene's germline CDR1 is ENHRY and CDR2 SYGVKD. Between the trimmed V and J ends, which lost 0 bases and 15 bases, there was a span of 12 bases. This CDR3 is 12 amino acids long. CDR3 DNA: TGTGCCATCAGTGAGTCCGGTAGGAGTCTGTTCTTC. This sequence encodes CAISESGRSLFF.

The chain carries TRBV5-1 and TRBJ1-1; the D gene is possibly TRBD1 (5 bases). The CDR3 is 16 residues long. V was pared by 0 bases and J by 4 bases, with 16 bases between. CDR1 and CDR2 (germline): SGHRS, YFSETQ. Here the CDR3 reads CASSLEGAGRGTEAFF. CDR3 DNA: TGCGCCAGCAGCTTGGAAGGGGCAGGGAGGGGCACTGAAGCTTTCTTT.

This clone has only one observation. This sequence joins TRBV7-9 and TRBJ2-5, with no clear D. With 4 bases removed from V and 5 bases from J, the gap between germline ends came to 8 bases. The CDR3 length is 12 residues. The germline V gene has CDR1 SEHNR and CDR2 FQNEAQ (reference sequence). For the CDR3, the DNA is TGTGCCAGCAGCTCCCCGGGTGAGACCCAGTACTTC. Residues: CASSSPGETQYF.

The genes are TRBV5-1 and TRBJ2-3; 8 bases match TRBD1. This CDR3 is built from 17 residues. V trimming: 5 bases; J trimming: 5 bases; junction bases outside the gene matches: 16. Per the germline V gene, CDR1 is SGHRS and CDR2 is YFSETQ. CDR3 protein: CASRRETGAEGKDTQYF. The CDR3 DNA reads TGCGCCAGCAGGAGGGAGACAGGGGCCGAGGGAAAAGATACGCAGTATTTT.

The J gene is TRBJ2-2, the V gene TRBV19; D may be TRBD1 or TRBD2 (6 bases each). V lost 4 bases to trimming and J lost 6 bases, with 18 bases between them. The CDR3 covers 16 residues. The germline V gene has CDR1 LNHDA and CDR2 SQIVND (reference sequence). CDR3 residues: CASSRGLARLAGELFF. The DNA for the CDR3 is TGTGCCAGTAGTAGGGGGCTAGCGAGGCTAGCCGGGGAGCTGTTTTTT. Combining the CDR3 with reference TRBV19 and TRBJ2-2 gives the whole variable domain DGGITQSPKYLFRKEGQNVTLSCEQNLNHDAMYWYRQDPGQGLRLIYYSQIVNDFQKGDIAEGYSVSREKKESFPLTVTSAQKNPTAFYLCASSRGLARLAGELFFGEGSRLTVL.

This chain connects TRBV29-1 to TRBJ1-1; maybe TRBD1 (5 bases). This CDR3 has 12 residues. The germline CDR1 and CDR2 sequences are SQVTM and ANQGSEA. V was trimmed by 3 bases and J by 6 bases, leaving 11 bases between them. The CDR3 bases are TGCAGCGTTGACAGGGAGTGGTCTGAAGCTTTCTTT. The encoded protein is CSVDREWSEAFF.

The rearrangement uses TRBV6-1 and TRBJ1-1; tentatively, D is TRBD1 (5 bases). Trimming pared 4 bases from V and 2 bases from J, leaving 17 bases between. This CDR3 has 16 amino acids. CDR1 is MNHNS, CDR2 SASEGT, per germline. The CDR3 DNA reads TGTGCCAGCAGTGGACCTCCCGGGACGGTTAACACTGAAGCTTTCTTT. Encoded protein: CASSGPPGTVNTEAFF.

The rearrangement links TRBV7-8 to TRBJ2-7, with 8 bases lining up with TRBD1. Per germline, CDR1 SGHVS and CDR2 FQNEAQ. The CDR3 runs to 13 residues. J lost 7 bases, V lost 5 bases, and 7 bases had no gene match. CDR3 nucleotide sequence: TGTGCCAGCAGCCAGACAGGGGTGAGAGAGCAGTACTTC. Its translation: CASSQTGVREQYF. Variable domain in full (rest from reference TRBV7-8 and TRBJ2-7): GAGVSQSPRYKVAKRGQDVALRCDPISGHVSLFWYQQALGQGPEFLTYFQNEAQLDKSGLPSDRFFAERPEGSVSTLKIQRTQQEDSAVYLCASSQTGVREQYFGPGTRLTVT.

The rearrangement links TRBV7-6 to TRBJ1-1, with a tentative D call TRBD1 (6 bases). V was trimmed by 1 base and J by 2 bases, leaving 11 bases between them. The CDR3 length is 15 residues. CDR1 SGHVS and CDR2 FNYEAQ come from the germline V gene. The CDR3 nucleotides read TGTGCCAGCAGCTTAGAAGGACAGATCAACACTGAAGCTTTCTTT. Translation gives CASSLEGQINTEAFF.

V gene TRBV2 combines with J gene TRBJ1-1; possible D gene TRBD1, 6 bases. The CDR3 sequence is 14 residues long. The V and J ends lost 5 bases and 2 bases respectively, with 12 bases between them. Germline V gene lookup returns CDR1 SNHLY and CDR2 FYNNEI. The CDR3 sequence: CASSWTEYNTEAFF. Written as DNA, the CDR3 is TGTGCCAGCAGTTGGACAGAGTATAACACTGAAGCTTTCTTT.

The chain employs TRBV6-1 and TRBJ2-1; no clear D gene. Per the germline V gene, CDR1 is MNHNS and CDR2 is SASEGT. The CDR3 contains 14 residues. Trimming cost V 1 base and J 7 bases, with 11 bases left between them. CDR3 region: CASSEGMELNEQFF. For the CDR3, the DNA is TGTGCCAGCAGTGAAGGGATGGAGTTGAATGAGCAGTTCTTC.

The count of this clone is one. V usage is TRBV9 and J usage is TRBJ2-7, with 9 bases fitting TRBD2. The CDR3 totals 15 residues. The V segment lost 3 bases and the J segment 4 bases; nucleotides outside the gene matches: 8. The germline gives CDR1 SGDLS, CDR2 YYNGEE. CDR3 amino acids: CASSAGGSGSYEQYF. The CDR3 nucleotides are TGTGCCAGCAGCGCCGGGGGTAGCGGGAGTTACGAGCAGTACTTC.

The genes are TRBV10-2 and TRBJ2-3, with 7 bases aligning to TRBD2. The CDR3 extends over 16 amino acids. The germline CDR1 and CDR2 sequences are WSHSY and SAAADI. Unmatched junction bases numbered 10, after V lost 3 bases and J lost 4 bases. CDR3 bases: TGCGCCAGCAGTGATGTGGGCGGGAGTTTATCAGATACGCAGTATTTT. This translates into CASSDVGGSLSDTQYF.

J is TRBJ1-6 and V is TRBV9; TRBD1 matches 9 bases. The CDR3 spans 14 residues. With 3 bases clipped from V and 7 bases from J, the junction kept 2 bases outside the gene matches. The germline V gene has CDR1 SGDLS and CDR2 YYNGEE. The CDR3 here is CASSGGQGNSPLHF. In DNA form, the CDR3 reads TGTGCCAGCAGCGGGGGACAGGGCAATTCACCCCTCCACTTT.

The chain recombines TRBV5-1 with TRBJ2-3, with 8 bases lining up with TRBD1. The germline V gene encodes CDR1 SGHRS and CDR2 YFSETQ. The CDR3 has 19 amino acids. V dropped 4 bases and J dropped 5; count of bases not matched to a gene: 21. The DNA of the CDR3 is TGCGCCAGCAGCCCTGGACAGGGAGTACGATTTGGTGGTCGAGATACGCAGTATTTT. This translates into CASSPGQGVRFGGRDTQYF.

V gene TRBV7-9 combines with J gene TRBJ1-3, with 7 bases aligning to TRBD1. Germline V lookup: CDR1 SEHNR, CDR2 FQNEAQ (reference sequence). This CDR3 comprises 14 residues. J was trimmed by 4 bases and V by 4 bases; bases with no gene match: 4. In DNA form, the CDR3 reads TGTGCCAGCAGCTACAGGGGTTCAGGAAACACCATATATTTT. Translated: CASSYRGSGNTIYF.

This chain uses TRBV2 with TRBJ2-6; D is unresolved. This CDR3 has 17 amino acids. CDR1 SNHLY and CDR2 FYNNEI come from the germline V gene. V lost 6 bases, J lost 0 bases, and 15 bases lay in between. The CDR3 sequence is CASSPWQLTSGANVLTF. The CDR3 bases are TGTGCCAGCAGCCCTTGGCAGCTCACCTCTGGGGCCAACGTCCTGACTTTC. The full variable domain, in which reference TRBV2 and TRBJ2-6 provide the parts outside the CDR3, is EPEVTQTPSHQVTQMGQEVILRCVPISNHLYFYWYRQILGQKVEFLVSFYNNEISEKSEIFDDQFSVERPDGSNFTLKIRSTKLEDSAMYFCASSPWQLTSGANVLTFGAGSRLTVL.

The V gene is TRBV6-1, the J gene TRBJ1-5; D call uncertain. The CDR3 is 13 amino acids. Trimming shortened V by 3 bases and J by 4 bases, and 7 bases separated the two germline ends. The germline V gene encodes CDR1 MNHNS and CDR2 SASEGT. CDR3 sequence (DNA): TGTGCCAGCAGTGAGAGGTTTAATCAGCCCCAGCATTTT. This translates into CASSERFNQPQHF.

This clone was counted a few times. CDR3 bases: TGTGCCAGCAGCTTAGATACATCCCTTCGGGAGCAGTTCTTC. Its protein is CASSLDTSLREQFF. The chain joins TRBV11-2 to TRBJ2-1; no clear D. Trimming took off 0 bases at V and 10 bases at J, with 13 bases between the two ends. The CDR3 consists of 14 residues. Germline CDR1 SGHAT, CDR2 FQNNGV.

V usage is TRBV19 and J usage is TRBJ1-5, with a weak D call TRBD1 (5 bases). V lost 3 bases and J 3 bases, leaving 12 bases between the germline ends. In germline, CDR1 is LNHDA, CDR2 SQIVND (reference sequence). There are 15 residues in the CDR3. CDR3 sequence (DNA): TGTGCCAGTAGTATGAGGGAAGGGACCAATCAGCCCCAGCATTTT. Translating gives CASSMREGTNQPQHF.

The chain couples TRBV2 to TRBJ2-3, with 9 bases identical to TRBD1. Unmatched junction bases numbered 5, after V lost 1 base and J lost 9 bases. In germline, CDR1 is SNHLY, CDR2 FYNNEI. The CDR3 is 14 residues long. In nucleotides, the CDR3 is TGTGCCAGCAGTGAAGAGGGACAGGGTGGGACGCAGTATTTT. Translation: CASSEEGQGGTQYF.

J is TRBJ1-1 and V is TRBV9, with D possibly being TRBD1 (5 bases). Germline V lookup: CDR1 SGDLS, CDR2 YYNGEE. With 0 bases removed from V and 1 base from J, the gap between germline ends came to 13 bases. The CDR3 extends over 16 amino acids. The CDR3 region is CASSVGPGTANTEAFF. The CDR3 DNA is TGTGCCAGCAGCGTAGGCCCCGGGACGGCGAACACTGAAGCTTTCTTT.

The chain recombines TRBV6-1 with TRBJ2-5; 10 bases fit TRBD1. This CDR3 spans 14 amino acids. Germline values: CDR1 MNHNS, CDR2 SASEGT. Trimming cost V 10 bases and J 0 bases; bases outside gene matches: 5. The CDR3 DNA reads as TGTGCCACCCGGACAGGGGGGGACCAAGAGACCCAGTACTTC. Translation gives CATRTGGDQETQYF.

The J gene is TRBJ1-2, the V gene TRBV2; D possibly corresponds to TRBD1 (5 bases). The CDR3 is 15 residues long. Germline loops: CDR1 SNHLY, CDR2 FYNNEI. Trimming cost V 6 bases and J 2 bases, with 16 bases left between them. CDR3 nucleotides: TGTGCCAGCAGCAATCCGGGGGGGGAAAACTATGGCTACACCTTC. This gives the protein CASSNPGGENYGYTF.